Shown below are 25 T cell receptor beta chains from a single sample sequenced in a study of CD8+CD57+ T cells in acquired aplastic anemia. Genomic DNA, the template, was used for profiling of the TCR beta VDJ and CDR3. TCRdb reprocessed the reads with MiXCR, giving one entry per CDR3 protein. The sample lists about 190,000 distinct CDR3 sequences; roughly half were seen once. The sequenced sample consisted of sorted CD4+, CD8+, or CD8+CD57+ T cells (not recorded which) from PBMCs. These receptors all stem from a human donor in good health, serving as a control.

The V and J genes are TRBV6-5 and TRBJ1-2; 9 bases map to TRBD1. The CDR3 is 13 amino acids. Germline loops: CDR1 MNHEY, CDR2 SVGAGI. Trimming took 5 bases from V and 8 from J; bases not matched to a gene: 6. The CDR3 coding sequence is TGTGCCAGCAGTCCCTCAGGACAGGGGGGCTACACCTTC. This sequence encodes CASSPSGQGGYTF.

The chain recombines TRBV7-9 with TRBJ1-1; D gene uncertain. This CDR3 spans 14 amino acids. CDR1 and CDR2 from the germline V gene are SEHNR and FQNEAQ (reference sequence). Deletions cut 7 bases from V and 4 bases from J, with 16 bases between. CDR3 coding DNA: TGTGCCAGCATCAAAGGGATAGGGAGCACTGAAGCTTTCTTT. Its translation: CASIKGIGSTEAFF.

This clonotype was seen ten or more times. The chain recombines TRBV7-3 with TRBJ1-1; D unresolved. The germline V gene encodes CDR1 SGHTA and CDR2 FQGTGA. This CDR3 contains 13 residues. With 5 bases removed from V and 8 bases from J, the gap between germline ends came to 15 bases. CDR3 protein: CASSPRGLDEAFF. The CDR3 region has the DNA TGTGCCAGCAGCCCAAGAGGGCTGGACGAAGCTTTCTTT.

This CDR3 reads CASSPQEGTQYF. CDR3 bases: TGTGCCAGCAGCCCACAAGAGGGGACCCAGTACTTC. V is TRBV9 and J is TRBJ2-5; D perhaps matches TRBD2 (5 bases). The CDR3 spans 12 residues. V was trimmed by 4 bases and J by 7 bases, leaving 11 bases between them. In germline, CDR1 is SGDLS, CDR2 YYNGEE.

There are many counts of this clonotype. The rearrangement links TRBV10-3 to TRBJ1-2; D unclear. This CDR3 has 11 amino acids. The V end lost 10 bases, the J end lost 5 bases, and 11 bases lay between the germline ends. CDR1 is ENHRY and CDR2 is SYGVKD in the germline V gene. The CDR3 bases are TGTGCCACCCTCTTGGGGTATGGCTACACCTTC. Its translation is CATLLGYGYTF.

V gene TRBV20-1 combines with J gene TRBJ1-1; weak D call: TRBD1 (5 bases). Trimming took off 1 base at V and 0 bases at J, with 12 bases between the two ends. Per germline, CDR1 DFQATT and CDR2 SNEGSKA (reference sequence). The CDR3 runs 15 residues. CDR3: CSARVAGTVNTEAFF. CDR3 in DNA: TGCAGTGCTAGAGTTGCAGGGACGGTGAACACTGAAGCTTTCTTT.

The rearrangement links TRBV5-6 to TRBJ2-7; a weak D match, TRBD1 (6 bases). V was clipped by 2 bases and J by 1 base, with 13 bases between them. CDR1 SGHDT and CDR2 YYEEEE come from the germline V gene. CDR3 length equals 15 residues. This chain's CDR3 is CASSFVGTSSYEQYF. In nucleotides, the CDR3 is TGTGCCAGCAGCTTTGTTGGGACATCTTCCTACGAGCAGTACTTC.

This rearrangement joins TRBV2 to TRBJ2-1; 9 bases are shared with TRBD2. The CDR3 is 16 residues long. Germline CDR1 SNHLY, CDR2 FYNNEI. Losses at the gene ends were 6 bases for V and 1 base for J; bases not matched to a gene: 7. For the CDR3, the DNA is TGTGCCAGCAGAACCTTAGCGGGGGTATCCTACAATGAGCAGTTCTTC. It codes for CASRTLAGVSYNEQFF.

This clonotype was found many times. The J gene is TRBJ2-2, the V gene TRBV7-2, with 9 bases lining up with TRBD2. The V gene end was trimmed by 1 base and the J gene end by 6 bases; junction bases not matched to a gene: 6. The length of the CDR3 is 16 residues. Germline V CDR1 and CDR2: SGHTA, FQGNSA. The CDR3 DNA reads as TGTGCCAGCAGCTTAGGCGGGGGGGGAATCGCCGGGGAGCTGTTTTTT. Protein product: CASSLGGGGIAGELFF.

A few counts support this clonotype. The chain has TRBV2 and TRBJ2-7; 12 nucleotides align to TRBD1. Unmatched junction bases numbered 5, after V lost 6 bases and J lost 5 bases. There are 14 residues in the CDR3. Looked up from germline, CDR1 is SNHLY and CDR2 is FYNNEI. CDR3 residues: CASRRGTGGDEQYF. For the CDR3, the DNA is TGTGCCAGCAGGAGGGGGACAGGGGGCGACGAGCAGTACTTC.

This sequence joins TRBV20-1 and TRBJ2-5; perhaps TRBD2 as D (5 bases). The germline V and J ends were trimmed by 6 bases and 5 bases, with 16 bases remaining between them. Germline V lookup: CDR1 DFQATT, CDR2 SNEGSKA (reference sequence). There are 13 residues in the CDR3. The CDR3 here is CSASGFSGETQYF. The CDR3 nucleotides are TGCAGTGCGTCGGGATTTTCGGGCGAGACCCAGTACTTC.

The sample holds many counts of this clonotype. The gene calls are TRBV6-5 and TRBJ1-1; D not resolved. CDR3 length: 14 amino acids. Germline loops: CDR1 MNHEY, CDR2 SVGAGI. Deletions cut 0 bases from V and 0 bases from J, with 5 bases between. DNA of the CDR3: TGTGCCAGCAGTTACTCCGATCTGAACACTGAAGCTTTCTTT. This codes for CASSYSDLNTEAFF.

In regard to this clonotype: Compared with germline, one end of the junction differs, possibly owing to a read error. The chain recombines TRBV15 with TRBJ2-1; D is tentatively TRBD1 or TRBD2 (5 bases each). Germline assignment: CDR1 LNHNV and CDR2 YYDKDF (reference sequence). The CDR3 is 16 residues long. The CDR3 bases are TGTGCCAGCAGCCCGGGACGAATAGGGGCCTACAATGGGCAGTTCTTC. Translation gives CASSPGRIGAYNGQFF.

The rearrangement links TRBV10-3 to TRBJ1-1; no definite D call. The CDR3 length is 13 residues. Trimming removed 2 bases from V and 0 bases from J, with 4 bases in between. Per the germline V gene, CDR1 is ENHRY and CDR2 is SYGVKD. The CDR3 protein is CAISEEVNTEAFF. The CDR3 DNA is TGTGCCATCAGTGAGGAGGTGAACACTGAAGCTTTCTTT.

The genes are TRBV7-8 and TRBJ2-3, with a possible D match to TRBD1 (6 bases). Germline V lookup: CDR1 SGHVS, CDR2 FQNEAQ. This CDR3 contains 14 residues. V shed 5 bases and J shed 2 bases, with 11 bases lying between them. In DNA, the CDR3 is TGTGCCAGCAGCCCCCGGACAGTCACAGATACGCAGTATTTT. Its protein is CASSPRTVTDTQYF.

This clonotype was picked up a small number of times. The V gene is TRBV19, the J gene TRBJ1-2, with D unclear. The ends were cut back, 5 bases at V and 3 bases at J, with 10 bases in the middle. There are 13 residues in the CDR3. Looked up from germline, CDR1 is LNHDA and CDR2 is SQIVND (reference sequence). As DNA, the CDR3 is TGTGCCAGTAGTGCACCGGGAGACTATGGCTACACCTTC. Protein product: CASSAPGDYGYTF.

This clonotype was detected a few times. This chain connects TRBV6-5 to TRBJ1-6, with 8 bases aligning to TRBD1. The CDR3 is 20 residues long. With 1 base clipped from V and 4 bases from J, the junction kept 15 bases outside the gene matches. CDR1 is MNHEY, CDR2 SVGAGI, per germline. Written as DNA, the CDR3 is TGTGCCAGCAGTTACTTACCCTCAGGGGGCCCCGGGAGGTATAATTCACCCCTCCACTTT. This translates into CASSYLPSGGPGRYNSPLHF.

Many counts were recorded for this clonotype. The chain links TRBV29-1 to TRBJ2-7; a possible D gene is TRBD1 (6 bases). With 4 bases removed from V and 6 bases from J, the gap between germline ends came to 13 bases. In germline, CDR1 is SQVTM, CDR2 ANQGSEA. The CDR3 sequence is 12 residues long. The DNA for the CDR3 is TGCAGCGTTGTTGTGCAGGGGTCCGAGCAGTACTTC. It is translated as CSVVVQGSEQYF.

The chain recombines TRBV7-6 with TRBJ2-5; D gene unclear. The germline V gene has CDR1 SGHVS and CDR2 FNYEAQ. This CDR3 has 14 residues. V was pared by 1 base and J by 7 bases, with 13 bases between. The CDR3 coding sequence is TGTGCCAGCAGCTTAGAACCCGAGAGCAGGACCCAGTACTTC. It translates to CASSLEPESRTQYF.

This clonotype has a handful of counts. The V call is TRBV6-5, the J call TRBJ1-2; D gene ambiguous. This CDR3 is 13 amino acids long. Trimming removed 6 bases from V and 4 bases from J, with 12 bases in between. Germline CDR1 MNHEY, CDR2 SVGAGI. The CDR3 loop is CASRPTEPYGYTF. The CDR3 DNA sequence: TGTGCCAGCAGGCCTACAGAGCCCTATGGCTACACCTTC.

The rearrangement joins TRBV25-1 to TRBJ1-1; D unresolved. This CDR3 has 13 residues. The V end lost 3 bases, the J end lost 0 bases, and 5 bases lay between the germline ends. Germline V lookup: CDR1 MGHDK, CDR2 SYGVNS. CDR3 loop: CASSDVLNTEAFF. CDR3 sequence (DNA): TGTGCCAGCAGTGATGTTCTGAACACTGAAGCTTTCTTT.

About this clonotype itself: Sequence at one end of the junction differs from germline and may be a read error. For the CDR3, the DNA is TGTGCCAGCAGTTCCAGTCAGGCAGATACACAGTATTTT. This gives the protein CASSSSQADTQYF. The chain recombines TRBV2 with TRBJ2-3; D ambiguous. The germline CDR1 and CDR2 sequences are SNHLY and FYNNEI. The CDR3 contains 13 residues. The full variable domain, in which reference TRBV2 and TRBJ2-3 provide the parts outside the CDR3, is EPEVTQTPSHQVTQMGQEVILRCVPISNHLYFYWYRQILGQKVEFLVSFYNNEISEKSEIFDDQFSVERPDGSNFTLKIRSTKLEDSAMYFCASSSSQADTQYFGPGTRLTVL.

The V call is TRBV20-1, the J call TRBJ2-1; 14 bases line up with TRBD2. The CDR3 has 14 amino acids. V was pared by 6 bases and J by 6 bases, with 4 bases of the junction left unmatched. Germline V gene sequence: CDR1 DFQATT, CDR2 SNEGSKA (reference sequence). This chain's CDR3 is CSAGGTSGSNEQFF. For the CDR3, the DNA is TGCAGTGCGGGAGGGACTAGCGGGAGCAATGAGCAGTTCTTC.

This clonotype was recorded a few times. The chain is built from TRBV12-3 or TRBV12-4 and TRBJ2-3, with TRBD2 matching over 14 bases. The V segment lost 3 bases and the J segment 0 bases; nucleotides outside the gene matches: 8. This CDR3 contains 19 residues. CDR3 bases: TGTGCCAGCAGTTTCTACCGGACTAGCGGGGGGAGGAGCACAGATACGCAGTATTTT. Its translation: CASSFYRTSGGRSTDTQYF.

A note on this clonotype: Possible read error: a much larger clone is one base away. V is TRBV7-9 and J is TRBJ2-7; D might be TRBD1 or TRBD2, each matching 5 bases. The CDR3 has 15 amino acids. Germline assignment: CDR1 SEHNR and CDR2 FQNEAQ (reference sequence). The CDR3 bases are TGTGCCAGCAGCTTAATGAGGGGATACTCCTACGAGCAGTGCTTC. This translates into CASSLMRGYSYEQCF. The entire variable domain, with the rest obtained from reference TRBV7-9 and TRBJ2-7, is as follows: DTGVSQNPRHKITKRGQNVTFRCDPISEHNRLYWYRQTLGQGPEFLTYFQNEAQLEKSRLLSDRFSAERPKGSFSTLEIQRTEQGDSAMYLCASSLMRGYSYEQCFGPGTRLTVT.